This TCR beta chain was observed in a study of cytomegalovirus exposure and HLA in healthy donors. General study results and limits: Among the CMV-associated chains, a few were confirmed in vitro as specific for CMV antigens. Researchers reported in a later analysis that a missense DCLRE1C variant was tied to TCR beta V- and J-gene trimming.

60 Vbeta and 13 Jbeta primers were used in PCR. The repertoire was sequenced with immunoSEQ multiplex PCR; TCRdb's copy has only in-frame clones and lacks some. The data show roughly 100,000 clones, 70% to 85% seen once. Germline V gene data show CDR1 as KGHSH and CDR2 as LQKENI. CDR3 length: 13 amino acids. V was shortened by 6 bases and J by 10 bases, with 16 bases between the two germline ends. Note on this clone: Its antigen is as yet unknown.

This TCR was sampled from a man aged 45-65 years in good health and CMV-seronegative. The chain combines TRBV18 with TRBJ2-1; maybe TRBD2 (7 bases). Sequenced input: PBMCs. CDR3 DNA sequence: TGTGCCAGCTCGGACCGGGGGGCAGTCGAGCAGTTCTTC. Protein product: CASSDRGAVEQFF. The variable domain in full, completed from reference TRBV18 and TRBJ2-1, reads NAGVMQNPRHLVRRRGQEARLRCSPMKGHSHVYWYRQLPEEGLKFMVYLQKENIIDESGMPKERFSAEFPKEGPSILRIQQVVRGDSAAYFCASSDRGAVEQFFGPGTRLTVL.